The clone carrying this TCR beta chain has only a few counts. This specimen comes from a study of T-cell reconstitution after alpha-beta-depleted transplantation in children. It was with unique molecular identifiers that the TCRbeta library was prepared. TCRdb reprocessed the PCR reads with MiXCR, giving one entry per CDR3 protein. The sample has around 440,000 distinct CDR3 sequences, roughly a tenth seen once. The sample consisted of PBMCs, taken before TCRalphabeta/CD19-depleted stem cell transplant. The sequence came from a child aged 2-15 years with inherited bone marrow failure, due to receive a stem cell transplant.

Here the CDR3 DNA reads TGCAGTGCTAGAGATATTACGGGAAGGGACTATGAAAAACTGTTTTTT. Protein: CSARDITGRDYEKLFF. The rearrangement uses TRBV20-1 and TRBJ1-4; D perhaps matches TRBD1 (5 bases). From germline, CDR1 is DFQATT and CDR2 SNEGSKA (reference sequence). This CDR3 is 16 amino acids long. The V end was cut by 0 bases, the J end by 6 bases, with 17 bases between.